These T cell receptor beta chains were read from a single sample in a study of regulatory T cells in long-lasting Graves disease. TCRdb redid the calling of the multiplex PCR reads with MiXCR, one entry per CDR3 protein. The data hold approximately 400,000 distinct CDR3 sequences, with approximately 15% observed a single time. The sample also formed part of further work on T cells in Graves' hyperthyroidism and ophthalmopathy.

The input for sequencing was peripheral blood mononuclear cells (PBMCs), taken at new diagnosis, from a patient treated with antithyroid drugs. The receptors shown here come from a woman in her forties with Graves disease. CDR3s include the opening cysteine and the closing phenylalanine or tryptophan. A D gene is named only where the DNA matches it firmly. Where a row states a size, it is once, few, many or the class of an expanded clone; other rows omit it.

J gene: TRBJ2-1
clone size: many
V gene: TRBV6-2/TRBV6-3
D gene: TRBD2
CDR3 protein: CASSYSRLAGGGGEQFF
CDR3 DNA: TGTGCCAGCAGTTACTCGAGGCTAGCGGGAGGGGGGGGTGAGCAGTTCTTC

J gene: TRBJ2-3
clone size: many
V gene: TRBV11-3
D gene: TRBD1
CDR3 protein: CASSLTLDRVLGTDTQYF
CDR3 DNA: TGTGCCAGCAGCTTAACCTTGGACAGGGTGTTGGGCACAGATACGCAGTATTTT

J gene: TRBJ2-7
clone size: many
V gene: TRBV30
D gene: TRBD1
CDR3 protein: CAWSVDRAYEQYF
CDR3 DNA: TGTGCCTGGAGTGTTGACAGGGCCTACGAGCAGTACTTC

J gene: TRBJ1-4
clone size: NA
V gene: TRBV19
D gene: NA
CDR3 protein: CASSHTQTGNNEKLFF
CDR3 DNA: TGTGCCAGTAGTCACACACAGACAGGAAATAATGAAAAACTGTTTTTT

J gene: TRBJ2-1
clone size: few
V gene: TRBV27
D gene: TRBD1
CDR3 protein: CASSLRFRDRDPYNEQFF
CDR3 DNA: TGTGCCAGCAGTTTAAGGTTTAGGGACAGGGATCCCTACAATGAGCAGTTCTTC

J gene: TRBJ2-5
clone size: few
V gene: TRBV5-4
D gene: NA
CDR3 protein: CASSLGPSGTQYF
CDR3 DNA: TGTGCCAGCAGCTTGGGTCCCTCGGGGACCCAGTACTTC

J gene: TRBJ1-1
clone size: many
V gene: TRBV12-3/TRBV12-4
D gene: NA
CDR3 protein: CASSVWDLLMGNTEAFF
CDR3 DNA: TGTGCCAGCAGTGTATGGGACCTGTTGATGGGGAACACTGAAGCTTTCTTT

J gene: TRBJ1-2
clone size: few
V gene: TRBV18
D gene: TRBD1
CDR3 protein: CASSPPDRVLFTF
CDR3 DNA: TGTGCCAGCTCACCACCAGACAGGGTTTTGTTCACCTTC

J gene: TRBJ1-5
clone size: few
V gene: TRBV20-1
D gene: TRBD1
CDR3 protein: CSAGRGGDSNQPQHF
CDR3 DNA: TGCAGTGCTGGGAGAGGGGGCGATAGCAATCAGCCCCAGCATTTT

J gene: TRBJ1-5
clone size: many
V gene: TRBV2
D gene: TRBD1
CDR3 protein: CASGFEGAKPQHF
CDR3 DNA: TGTGCCAGCGGTTTCGAGGGGGCGAAGCCCCAGCATTTT

J gene: TRBJ2-3
clone size: NA
V gene: TRBV9
D gene: TRBD2
CDR3 protein: CASSVRGTSGSSTDTQYF
CDR3 DNA: TGTGCCAGCAGCGTTAGAGGTACTAGCGGCTCTAGCACAGATACGCAGTATTTT

J gene: TRBJ2-3
clone size: many
V gene: TRBV2
D gene: NA
CDR3 protein: CASSEGSSTDTQYF
CDR3 DNA: TGTGCCAGCAGTGAAGGCTCGAGCACAGATACGCAGTATTTT